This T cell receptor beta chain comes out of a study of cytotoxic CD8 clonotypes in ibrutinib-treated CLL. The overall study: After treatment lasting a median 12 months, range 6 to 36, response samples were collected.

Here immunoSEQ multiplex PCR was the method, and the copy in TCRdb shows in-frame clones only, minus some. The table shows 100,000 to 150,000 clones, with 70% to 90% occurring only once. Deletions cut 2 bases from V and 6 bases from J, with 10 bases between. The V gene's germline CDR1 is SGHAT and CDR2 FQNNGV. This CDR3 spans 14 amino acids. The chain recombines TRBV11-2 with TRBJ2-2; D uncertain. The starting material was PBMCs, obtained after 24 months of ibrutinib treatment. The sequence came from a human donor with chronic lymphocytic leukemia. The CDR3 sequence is CASSLPSWAGELFF. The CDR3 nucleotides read TGTGCCAGCAGCTTACCTTCCTGGGCCGGGGAGCTGTTTTTT.